What follows are 8 T cell receptor beta chains derived from one specimen sequenced in a study of blood T cell repertoires in COVID-19. Here immunoSEQ multiplex PCR was the method, and the copy in TCRdb shows in-frame clones only, minus some. Of 450,000 or so clones in the sample, roughly 90% were seen once. Sequenced: peripheral blood. The source of these receptors is a man aged 18 to 29 with COVID-19, enrolled during active disease.

V usage is TRBV5-5 and J usage is TRBJ2-7; the match to TRBD2 covers 7 bases. This CDR3 contains 13 residues. Germline V gives CDR1 SGHKS, CDR2 YYEKEE (reference sequence). The V and J ends lost 4 bases and 6 bases, in that order; junction bases with no gene match: 7. The CDR3 loop is CASSQSGEGEQYF. Here the CDR3 DNA reads TGTGCCAGCAGCCAAAGCGGGGAGGGCGAGCAGTACTTC.

J is TRBJ1-1 and V is TRBV4-2; D might be TRBD1 (5 bases). Germline CDR1 LGHNA, CDR2 YNFKEQ. The CDR3 has 13 residues. V shed 1 base and J shed 5 bases, with 8 bases lying between them. The chain's CDR3 is CASSQVGQTEAFF. Here the CDR3 DNA reads TGTGCCAGCAGCCAAGTAGGACAAACTGAAGCTTTCTTT.

The chain is built from TRBV19 and TRBJ2-1, with 7 nucleotides matching TRBD2. The germline V gene has CDR1 LNHDA and CDR2 SQIVND (reference sequence). Trimming removed 2 bases from V and 2 bases from J; junction bases left unmatched: 6. This CDR3 has 16 amino acids. This chain's CDR3 is CASSITAGDTYNEQFF. CDR3 DNA sequence: TGTGCCAGTAGTATAACGGCGGGAGATACCTACAATGAGCAGTTCTTC.

The chain couples TRBV29-1 to TRBJ2-1, with D perhaps TRBD1 (6 bases). Germline V gene lookup returns CDR1 SQVTM and CDR2 ANQGSEA. This CDR3 spans 14 amino acids. The V end was cut by 5 bases, the J end by 2 bases, with 13 bases between. In DNA, the CDR3 is TGCAGCGTTCACGGACAGCTCCCCTACAATGAGCAGTTCTTC. It specifies CSVHGQLPYNEQFF.

The chain links TRBV5-1 to TRBJ1-1; tentative D call: TRBD1 (6 bases). Germline V CDR1 and CDR2: SGHRS, YFSETQ. The CDR3 runs 15 residues. V was pared by 2 bases and J by 0 bases, with 11 bases between. CDR3 amino acids: CASSLMGHLNTEAFF. The CDR3, as DNA: TGCGCCAGCAGCTTAATGGGACACTTGAACACTGAAGCTTTCTTT.

This chain connects TRBV3-1 (or the pseudogene TRBV3-2) to TRBJ2-3; 15 bases fit TRBD2. The J segment lost 6 bases and the V segment lost 4 bases, leaving 8 bases of the junction unmatched. CDR1 LGHDT and CDR2 YNNKEL come from the germline V gene (reference sequence). This CDR3 is 17 amino acids long. The CDR3 loop reads CASSLRTSGGARDTQYF. Written as DNA, the CDR3 is TGTGCCAGCAGCCTCCGGACTAGCGGGGGGGCGAGGGATACGCAGTATTTT.

V usage is TRBV24-1 and J usage is TRBJ2-7; TRBD2 matches at 11 bases. Germline-derived CDR1 and CDR2 are KGHDR and SFDVKD. The CDR3 is made up of 15 amino acids. V shed 5 bases and J 0 bases; nucleotides not matched to a gene: 2. CDR3 residues: CATSGGLAASYEQYF. The CDR3 DNA is TGTGCCACCAGTGGGGGACTAGCGGCCTCCTACGAGCAGTACTTC.

This chain joins TRBV5-6 and TRBJ2-3; D is perhaps TRBD1 (5 bases). In germline, CDR1 is SGHDT, CDR2 YYEEEE. Deletions cut 3 bases from V and 6 bases from J, with 17 bases between. The CDR3 covers 15 residues. CDR3 coding DNA: TGTGCCAGCAGCTCATCGGCGGCAGGGCGGGATACGCAGTATTTT. Translated: CASSSSAAGRDTQYF. Combining the CDR3 with reference TRBV5-6 and TRBJ2-3 gives the whole variable domain DAGVTQSPTHLIKTRGQQVTLRCSPKSGHDTVSWYQQALGQGPQFIFQYYEEEERQRGNFPDRFSGHQFPNYSSELNVNALLLGDSALYLCASSSSAAGRDTQYFGPGTRLTVL.